The 15 T cell receptor beta chains below were found in one sample sequenced in a study of shared clonotypes between healthy human individuals. Some clones are missing from TCRdb's copy, which holds only in-frame ones; the method was immunoSEQ multiplex PCR. The sample includes 800,000 to 1,200,000 clones, about four fifths of them seen just once. The specimen was memory CD4+ T cells from PBMCs. Subset reported: CD45RA-negative fraction. These TCRs come from a man aged 18 to 29 in good health. Some clones in this sample may be carry-over from other donors' samples.

This chain links TRBV15 with TRBJ1-1; perhaps TRBD1 as D (5 bases). V was cut by 5 bases and J by 5 bases, with 12 bases left in between. The germline gives CDR1 LNHNV, CDR2 YYDKDF (reference sequence). CDR3 length: 13 amino acids. CDR3 region: CATSADGGTEAFF. The CDR3 nucleotides read TGTGCCACCAGCGCGGATGGGGGGACTGAAGCTTTCTTT.

The rearrangement links TRBV5-6 to TRBJ1-4, with 7 bases identical to TRBD1. J was trimmed by 12 bases and V by 0 bases; bases with no gene match: 2. Germline CDR1 SGHDT, CDR2 YYEEEE. CDR3 length equals 12 residues. The DNA of the CDR3 is TGTGCCAGCAGCTTGGGAGGGGGCCAACTGTTTTTT. It yields the protein CASSLGGGQLFF.

This chain links TRBV7-2 with TRBJ2-6; D is tentatively TRBD1 or TRBD2 (5 bases each). This CDR3 contains 15 residues. Germline V CDR1 and CDR2: SGHTA, FQGNSA. V was trimmed by 5 bases and J by 2 bases, leaving 10 bases between them. CDR3 sequence (DNA): TGTGCCAGCAGCCAGGGCGGGCCTGGGGCCAACGTCCTGACTTTC. This encodes CASSQGGPGANVLTF.

The gene calls are TRBV2 and TRBJ1-3; perhaps TRBD1 as D (5 bases). The CDR3 extends over 16 amino acids. Germline assignment: CDR1 SNHLY and CDR2 FYNNEI. The ends were cut back, 4 bases at V and 0 bases at J, with 13 bases in the middle. The DNA of the CDR3 is TGTGCCAGCAGTGGCGCCGGGGGTTACTCTGGAAACACCATATATTTT. Its protein is CASSGAGGYSGNTIYF.

The CDR3 loop is CASSQGESGNSYNEQFF. CDR3 nucleotides: TGTGCCAGCAGCCAAGGGGAAAGCGGGAACTCCTACAATGAGCAGTTCTTC. The chain has TRBV4-2 and TRBJ2-1, with 7 bases fitting TRBD2. Germline V lookup: CDR1 LGHNA, CDR2 YNFKEQ. Trimming cost V 1 base and J 0 bases; bases outside gene matches: 6. The CDR3 has 17 residues.

The gene calls are TRBV2 and TRBJ2-1; D may be TRBD1 (5 bases). From germline, CDR1 is SNHLY and CDR2 FYNNEI. The CDR3 loop spans 15 amino acids. Between the trimmed V and J ends, which lost 2 bases and 4 bases, there was a span of 12 bases. The DNA for the CDR3 is TGTGCCAGCAGTGAAAGGCAGGGATCGTACAATGAGCAGTTCTTC. It yields the protein CASSERQGSYNEQFF.

This sequence joins TRBV5-1 and TRBJ2-1; possibly TRBD1 for D (5 bases). The CDR3 consists of 16 residues. Germline CDR1 is SGHRS and CDR2 is YFSETQ. V was pared by 2 bases and J by 0 bases, with 12 bases between. The CDR3, as DNA: TGCGCCAGCAGCTTAAAGGGGCGGAGCTCCTACAATGAGCAGTTCTTC. Its translation is CASSLKGRSSYNEQFF.

This clone has a single count. This chain connects TRBV2 to TRBJ2-1; perhaps TRBD2 as D (6 bases). CDR1 and CDR2 from the germline V gene are SNHLY and FYNNEI. This CDR3 contains 16 residues. V lost 3 bases and J lost 5, with 17 bases in between. The CDR3 sequence is CASSDRLVGVNNEQFF. CDR3 sequence (DNA): TGTGCCAGCAGTGACCGACTAGTTGGGGTCAACAATGAGCAGTTCTTC.

This clone was recorded a few times. A clone one base away is much larger, so this may be a read error. This sample includes further DNA sequences coding for the same CDR3. The CDR3 bases are TGTGCCAGCAGCTCGAACACCGGGGAGCTGTTTTTT. This encodes CASSSNTGELFF. The V and J genes are TRBV7-7 and TRBJ2-2, with D uncertain. Looked up from germline, CDR1 is SSHAT and CDR2 is FNYEAQ (reference sequence). V was clipped by 4 bases and J by 0 bases, with 0 bases between them. CDR3 length equals 12 residues.

This clone has ten or more counts. The V gene is TRBV7-3, the J gene TRBJ2-6; TRBD1 matches 10 bases. In germline, CDR1 is SGHTA, CDR2 FQGTGA. The trim removed 2 bases at V and 2 bases at J, leaving 0 bases unmatched. This CDR3 has 16 amino acids. CDR3 amino acids: CASSLGQGAGANVLTF. The CDR3, as DNA: TGTGCCAGCAGCTTAGGACAGGGGGCTGGGGCCAACGTCCTGACTTTC.

The gene calls are TRBV7-2 and TRBJ2-5; 9 nucleotides align to TRBD2. This CDR3 contains 19 residues. Germline V lookup: CDR1 SGHTA, CDR2 FQGNSA. V trimming: 5 bases; J trimming: 5 bases; junction bases outside the gene matches: 21. CDR3 sequence: CASSHLQGRSGSRGETQYF. In nucleotides, the CDR3 is TGTGCCAGCAGCCACCTCCAGGGACGTAGCGGGAGTAGGGGGGAGACCCAGTACTTC.

The chain joins TRBV7-8 to TRBJ2-1; 8 positions match TRBD2. The CDR3 totals 14 residues. Germline V gives CDR1 SGHVS, CDR2 FQNEAQ. With V trimmed by 5 bases and J by 8 bases, 8 bases remained unmatched. The CDR3 region is CASSDSGLADEQFF. The CDR3 DNA follows: TGTGCCAGCAGCGACTCCGGACTAGCAGATGAGCAGTTCTTC.

This rearrangement joins TRBV9 to TRBJ2-3, with 7 bases lining up with TRBD2. The germline V gene has CDR1 SGDLS and CDR2 YYNGEE. CDR3 size: 18 residues. Trimming at V came to 0 bases and at J to 6 bases, leaving 16 bases not matched to a gene. The CDR3 is CASSVGSGNSYGTDTQYF. The CDR3 DNA follows: TGTGCCAGCAGCGTAGGCAGCGGGAACAGTTATGGTACTGATACGCAGTATTTT. Full variable domain (remainder filled in from reference TRBV9 and TRBJ2-3): DSGVTQTPKHLITATGQRVTLRCSPRSGDLSVYWYQQSLDQGLQFLIQYYNGEERAKGNILERFSAQQFPDLHSELNLSSLELGDSALYFCASSVGSGNSYGTDTQYFGPGTRLTVL.

V gene TRBV18 combines with J gene TRBJ2-7, with 10 bases lining up with TRBD2. The J segment lost 5 bases and the V segment lost 5 bases, leaving 15 bases of the junction unmatched. The CDR3 runs 17 residues. The germline CDR1 and CDR2 sequences are KGHSH and LQKENI. CDR3 DNA sequence: TGTGCCAGCTCAATCTTGCCAAGCGGGAGGGCCGAGAACGAGCAGTACTTC. Amino acids: CASSILPSGRAENEQYF.

The chain carries TRBV6-5 and TRBJ2-2; no reliable D call. The CDR3 loop spans 12 amino acids. V lost 8 bases and J lost 6, with 10 bases in between. The germline CDR1 and CDR2 sequences are MNHEY and SVGAGI. The CDR3 DNA follows: TGTGCCAGCCGGTCAAACCCCGGGGAGCTGTTTTTT. Protein sequence: CASRSNPGELFF.